This note documents a single TCR beta chain sequence. Trimming pared 3 bases from V and 3 bases from J, leaving 9 bases between. Per germline, CDR1 SGDLS and CDR2 YYNGEE. This CDR3 comprises 13 residues. This entry is derived from a study of T cells after posttransplantation cyclophosphamide. A marrow graft followed busulfan-fludarabine conditioning, with cyclophosphamide on days +3 and +4. Produced via immunoSEQ multiplex PCR; TCRdb's table is partial and in-frame only. The sample yields about 43,000 clones, 90% seen once. The genes are TRBV9 and TRBJ1-1; maybe TRBD1 (5 bases). The TCR comes from a male patient between 60 and 69 years old who received an allogeneic stem cell transplant from a related donor and was CMV-positive. Some T cells may be provided by the graft donor. The source material was PBMCs, sampled about 62 days after allogeneic stem cell transplant with posttransplant cyclophosphamide. This CDR3 reads CASSDGGYTEAFF. The CDR3 region has the DNA TGTGCCAGCAGCGATGGGGGGTACACTGAAGCTTTCTTT.